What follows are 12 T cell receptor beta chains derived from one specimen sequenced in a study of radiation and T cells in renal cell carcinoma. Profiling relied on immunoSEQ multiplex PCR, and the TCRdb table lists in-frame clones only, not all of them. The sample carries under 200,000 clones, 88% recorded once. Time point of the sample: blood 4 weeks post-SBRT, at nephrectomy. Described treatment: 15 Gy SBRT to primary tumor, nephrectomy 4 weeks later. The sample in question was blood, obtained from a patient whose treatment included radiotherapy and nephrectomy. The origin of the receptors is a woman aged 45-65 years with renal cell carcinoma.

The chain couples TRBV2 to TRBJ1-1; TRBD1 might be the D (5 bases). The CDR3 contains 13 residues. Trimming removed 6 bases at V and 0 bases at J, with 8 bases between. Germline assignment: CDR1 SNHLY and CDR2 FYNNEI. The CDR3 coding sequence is TGTGCCAGCAGACGACAGTTGAACACTGAAGCTTTCTTT. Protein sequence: CASRRQLNTEAFF. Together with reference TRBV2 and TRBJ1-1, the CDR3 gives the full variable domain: EPEVTQTPSHQVTQMGQEVILRCVPISNHLYFYWYRQILGQKVEFLVSFYNNEISEKSEIFDDQFSVERPDGSNFTLKIRSTKLEDSAMYFCASRRQLNTEAFFGQGTRLTVV.

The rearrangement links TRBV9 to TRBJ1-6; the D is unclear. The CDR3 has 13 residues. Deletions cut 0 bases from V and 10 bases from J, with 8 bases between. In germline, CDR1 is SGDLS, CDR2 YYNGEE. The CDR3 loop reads CASSVGTGSPLHF. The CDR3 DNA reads TGTGCCAGCAGCGTAGGGACGGGGTCACCCCTCCACTTT.

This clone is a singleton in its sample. The CDR3 DNA follows: TGCGCCACACCGCATTTCGGGTACTGTAGGGGTGATTCACCCCTCCACTTT. Its translation: CATPHFGYCRGDSPLHF. This sequence joins TRBV10-1 and TRBJ1-6; D is perhaps TRBD1 (5 bases). This CDR3 region has 17 residues. With 10 bases removed from V and 8 bases from J, the gap between germline ends came to 27 bases. Germline V lookup: CDR1 WNHNN, CDR2 SYGVQD (reference sequence).

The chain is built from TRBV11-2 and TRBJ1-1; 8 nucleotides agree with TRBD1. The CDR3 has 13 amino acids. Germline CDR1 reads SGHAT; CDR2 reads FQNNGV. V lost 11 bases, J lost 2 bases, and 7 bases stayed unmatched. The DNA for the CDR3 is TGTGCCGTTCCAGGGGGCAGAAACACTGAAGCTTTCTTT. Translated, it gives CAVPGGRNTEAFF. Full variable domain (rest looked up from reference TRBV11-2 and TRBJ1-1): EAGVAQSPRYKIIEKRQSVAFWCNPISGHATLYWYQQILGQGPKLLIQFQNNGVVDDSQLPKDRFSAERLKGVDSTLKIQPAKLEDSAVYLCAVPGGRNTEAFFGQGTRLTVV.

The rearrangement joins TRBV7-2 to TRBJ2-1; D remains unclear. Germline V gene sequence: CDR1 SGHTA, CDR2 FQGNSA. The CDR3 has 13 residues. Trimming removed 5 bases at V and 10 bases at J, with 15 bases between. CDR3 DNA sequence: TGTGCCAGCAGCACGGGTCAAAACCTCGAGCAGTTCTTC. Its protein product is CASSTGQNLEQFF.

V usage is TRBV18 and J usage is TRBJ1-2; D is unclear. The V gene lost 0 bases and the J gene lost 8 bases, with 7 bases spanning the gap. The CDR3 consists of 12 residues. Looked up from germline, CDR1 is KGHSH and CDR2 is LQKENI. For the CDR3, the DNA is TGTGCCAGCTCACCACCCGTCCGGGGCTACACCTTC. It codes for CASSPPVRGYTF.

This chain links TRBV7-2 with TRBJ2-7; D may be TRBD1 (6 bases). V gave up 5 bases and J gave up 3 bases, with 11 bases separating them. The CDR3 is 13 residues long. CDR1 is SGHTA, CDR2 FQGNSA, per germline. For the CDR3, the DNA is TGTGCCAGCAGCCCCGGACAGTTCTACGAGCAGTACTTC. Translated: CASSPGQFYEQYF.

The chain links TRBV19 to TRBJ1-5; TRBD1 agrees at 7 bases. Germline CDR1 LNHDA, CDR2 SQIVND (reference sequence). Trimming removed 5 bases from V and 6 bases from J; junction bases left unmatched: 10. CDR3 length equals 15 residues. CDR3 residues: CASSPRQGEGQPQHF. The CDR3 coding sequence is TGTGCCAGTAGTCCAAGACAGGGAGAGGGTCAGCCCCAGCATTTT.

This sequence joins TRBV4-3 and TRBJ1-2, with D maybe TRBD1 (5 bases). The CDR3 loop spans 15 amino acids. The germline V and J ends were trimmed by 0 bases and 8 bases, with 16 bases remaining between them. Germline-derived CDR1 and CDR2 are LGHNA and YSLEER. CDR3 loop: CASSQDLGARRGYTF. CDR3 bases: TGCGCCAGCAGCCAAGACTTAGGGGCCCGGCGAGGCTACACCTTC.

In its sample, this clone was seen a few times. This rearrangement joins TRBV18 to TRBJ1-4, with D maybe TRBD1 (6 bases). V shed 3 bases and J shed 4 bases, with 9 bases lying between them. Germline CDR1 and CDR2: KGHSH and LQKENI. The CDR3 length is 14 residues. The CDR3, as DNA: TGTGCCAGCTCACCGACGGACAGTAATGAAAAACTGTTTTTT. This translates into CASSPTDSNEKLFF.

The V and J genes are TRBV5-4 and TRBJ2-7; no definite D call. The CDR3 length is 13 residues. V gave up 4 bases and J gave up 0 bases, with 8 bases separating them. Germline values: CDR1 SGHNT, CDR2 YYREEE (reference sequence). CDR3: CASSPGDSYEQYF. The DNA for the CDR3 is TGTGCCAGCAGCCCGGGCGACTCCTACGAGCAGTACTTC.

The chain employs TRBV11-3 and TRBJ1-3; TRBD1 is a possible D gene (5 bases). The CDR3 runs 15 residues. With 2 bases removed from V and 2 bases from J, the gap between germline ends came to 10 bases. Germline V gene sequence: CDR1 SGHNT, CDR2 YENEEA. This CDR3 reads CASSLLGAPGNTIYF. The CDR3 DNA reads TGTGCCAGCAGCTTACTCGGGGCGCCTGGAAACACCATATATTTT.